The 28 T cell receptor beta chains reported below all come from one sample, sequenced in a study of CD8 T cells in Susac syndrome. Reverse transcription of 0.5 to 1 ug RNA was performed with random hexamers. Via MiXCR, TCRdb re-called the immunoSEQ multiplex PCR reads, giving one row per CDR3 protein. The data contain fewer than 80,000 distinct CDR3 sequences, around 95% of them seen just once; the ten biggest clones take up roughly 0.55%. The sample comprised CD8+ T cells from PBMCs. Receptor source: a human donor with multiple sclerosis.

This sequence joins TRBV5-1 and TRBJ2-4; 7 bases agree with TRBD2. Germline CDR1 is SGHRS and CDR2 is YFSETQ. This CDR3 has 16 amino acids. Trimming removed 1 base from V and 8 bases from J; junction bases left unmatched: 12. For the CDR3, the DNA is TGCGCCAGCAGCTTGAACCGGGACTACCCTTTAGACATTCAGTACTTC. Its translation is CASSLNRDYPLDIQYF. The variable domain in full, with the rest retrieved from reference TRBV5-1 and TRBJ2-4, is KAGVTQTPRYLIKTRGQQVTLSCSPISGHRSVSWYQQTPGQGLQFLFEYFSETQRNKGNFPGRFSGRQFSNSRSEMNVSTLELGDSALYLCASSLNRDYPLDIQYFGAGTRLSVL.

V and J are TRBV7-9 and TRBJ1-2; D unclear. Germline V gives CDR1 SEHNR, CDR2 FQNEAQ (reference sequence). The CDR3 totals 13 residues. Trimming left V 5 bases short and J 0 bases short, with 7 bases between. CDR3 nucleotide sequence: TGTGCCAGCAGCCCCCCCGCTAACTATGGCTACACCTTC. Protein: CASSPPANYGYTF.

This rearrangement joins TRBV7-9 to TRBJ2-7; weak D call: TRBD1 (6 bases). Deletions cut 5 bases from V and 2 bases from J, with 7 bases between. Germline V gives CDR1 SEHNR, CDR2 FQNEAQ (reference sequence). The CDR3 length is 12 residues. CDR3 residues: CASSRTAYEQYF. As DNA, the CDR3 is TGTGCCAGCAGCCGGACAGCCTACGAGCAGTACTTC.

This clonotype was counted a single time. The rearrangement joins TRBV2 to TRBJ2-5, with 7 bases that match TRBD2. V trimming: 3 bases; J trimming: 2 bases; junction bases outside the gene matches: 9. The germline V gene has CDR1 SNHLY and CDR2 FYNNEI. This CDR3 region has 16 residues. The DNA for the CDR3 is TGTGCCAGCAGTGACCGATCAGCGGGAATTCAAGAGACCCAGTACTTC. Its protein product is CASSDRSAGIQETQYF.

The J gene is TRBJ1-5, the V gene TRBV9, with D unresolved. Trimming took off 0 bases at V and 8 bases at J, with 9 bases between the two ends. The CDR3 extends over 13 amino acids. Germline CDR1 is SGDLS and CDR2 is YYNGEE. The CDR3 protein is CASSVGEREPQHF. The CDR3 nucleotides read TGTGCCAGCAGCGTAGGTGAAAGGGAGCCCCAGCATTTT.

This rearrangement joins TRBV13 to TRBJ1-6; D gene ambiguous. The germline V gene has CDR1 PRHDT and CDR2 FYEKMQ (reference sequence). V lost 2 bases and J 3 bases, leaving 8 bases between the germline ends. The CDR3 sequence is 15 residues long. The DNA for the CDR3 is TGTGCCAGCAGCTTACAATCTCTCTATAATTCACCCCTCCACTTT. Protein: CASSLQSLYNSPLHF.

The rearrangement uses TRBV20-1 and TRBJ2-3, with D perhaps TRBD1 or TRBD2 (5 bases each). CDR3 size: 15 residues. V was shortened by 4 bases and J by 6 bases, with 20 bases between the two germline ends. The germline gives CDR1 DFQATT, CDR2 SNEGSKA (reference sequence). This CDR3 reads CSATARDPVPDTQYF. The CDR3 DNA reads as TGCAGTGCTACAGCCCGGGACCCAGTTCCCGATACGCAGTATTTT.

V gene TRBV27 combines with J gene TRBJ2-1; D is ambiguous. The CDR3 contains 12 residues. CDR1 is MNHEY, CDR2 SMNVEV, per germline (reference sequence). Trimming shortened V by 3 bases and J by 9 bases, and 9 bases separated the two germline ends. The CDR3 coding sequence is TGTGCCAGCAGTTTTGTTCCCGGTGAGCAGTTCTTC. It yields the protein CASSFVPGEQFF.

The rearrangement joins TRBV6-5 to TRBJ1-5; unclear D gene. Germline values: CDR1 MNHEY, CDR2 SVGAGI. V lost 8 bases to trimming and J lost 4 bases, with 3 bases between them. The CDR3 loop spans 10 amino acids. This CDR3 reads CASGNQPQHF. The CDR3 nucleotides are TGTGCCAGCGGTAATCAGCCCCAGCATTTT.

The chain carries TRBV2 and TRBJ1-2, with D unresolved. Deletions cut 3 bases from V and 3 bases from J, with 2 bases between. Germline V gives CDR1 SNHLY, CDR2 FYNNEI. The CDR3 spans 11 residues. The CDR3 loop is CASSDHYGYTF. For the CDR3, the DNA is TGTGCCAGCAGTGATCACTATGGCTACACCTTC.

J is TRBJ1-2 and V is TRBV6-6, with unresolved D. Germline V gives CDR1 MNHNY, CDR2 SVGAGI (reference sequence). There are 13 residues in the CDR3. The germline V and J ends were trimmed by 1 base and 5 bases, with 8 bases remaining between them. The CDR3 DNA reads TGTGCCAGCAGTTACTTGGCAGATTATGGCTACACCTTC. As protein: CASSYLADYGYTF.

This rearrangement joins TRBV7-6 to TRBJ1-1; 9 bases align to TRBD1. Germline CDR1 SGHVS, CDR2 FNYEAQ. The V gene end was trimmed by 5 bases and the J gene end by 5 bases; junction bases not matched to a gene: 9. This CDR3 has 15 residues. The CDR3 is CASSPNRGQWTEAFF. The CDR3 DNA follows: TGTGCCAGCAGCCCTAACAGGGGGCAGTGGACTGAAGCTTTCTTT.

The chain couples TRBV5-6 to TRBJ1-4; D is possibly TRBD1 (5 bases). The CDR3 runs to 14 residues. V was shortened by 7 bases and J by 8 bases, with 18 bases between the two germline ends. CDR1 is SGHDT, CDR2 YYEEEE, per germline. DNA of the CDR3: TGTGCCAGCGCATCCGGGGCGAAGGGAGAAAAACTGTTTTTT. It encodes CASASGAKGEKLFF.

The J gene is TRBJ2-7, the V gene TRBV3-1; a possible D gene is TRBD1 (5 bases). There are 15 residues in the CDR3. The V gene lost 1 base and the J gene lost 6 bases, with 16 bases spanning the gap. The germline V gene encodes CDR1 LGHDT and CDR2 YNNKEL (reference sequence). The CDR3 here is CASSQGLSQGSEQYF. CDR3 nucleotides: TGTGCCAGCAGCCAAGGTTTATCTCAGGGAAGCGAGCAGTACTTC.

The CDR3 loop reads CASKGQGVDEQFF. The CDR3, as DNA: TGTGCCAGCAAGGGACAGGGGGTGGATGAGCAGTTCTTC. The J gene is TRBJ2-1, the V gene TRBV2; 11 bases map to TRBD1. The CDR3 length is 13 residues. CDR1 and CDR2 from the germline V gene are SNHLY and FYNNEI. Unmatched junction bases numbered 4, after V lost 7 bases and J lost 8 bases.

V gene TRBV11-2 combines with J gene TRBJ1-1; TRBD1 aligns across 8 bases. Trimming at V came to 0 bases and at J to 6 bases, leaving 0 bases not matched to a gene. This CDR3 region has 13 residues. Germline CDR1 is SGHAT and CDR2 is FQNNGV. The CDR3 bases are TGTGCCAGCAGCTTAGACAGGGGGCCTGAAGCTTTCTTT. Protein sequence: CASSLDRGPEAFF.

The V gene is TRBV19, the J gene TRBJ1-1; D is undetermined. This CDR3 is 12 amino acids long. V was cut by 6 bases and J by 5 bases, with 10 bases left in between. Germline-derived CDR1 and CDR2 are LNHDA and SQIVND (reference sequence). This CDR3 reads CASSDSFTEAFF. CDR3 bases: TGTGCCAGTAGCGATTCCTTTACTGAAGCTTTCTTT. Complete variable domain (other parts from reference TRBV19 and TRBJ1-1): DGGITQSPKYLFRKEGQNVTLSCEQNLNHDAMYWYRQDPGQGLRLIYYSQIVNDFQKGDIAEGYSVSREKKESFPLTVTSAQKNPTAFYLCASSDSFTEAFFGQGTRLTVV.

This clonotype was seen a few times. The chain uses TRBV7-9 and TRBJ2-7, with D unclear. Trimming shortened V by 10 bases and J by 5 bases, and 15 bases separated the two germline ends. Germline loops: CDR1 SEHNR, CDR2 FQNEAQ (reference sequence). The length of the CDR3 is 12 residues. The CDR3, as DNA: TGTGCCACCAGATTGTCCCCCGACGAGCAGTACTTC. Amino acid sequence: CATRLSPDEQYF.

Notes on this clonotype: One junction end disagrees with the germline gene, perhaps due to a read error. V is TRBV23-1 and J is TRBJ2-5, with D perhaps TRBD2 (5 bases). TRBV23-1 is marked as an open reading frame, function uncertain. CDR3 length equals 15 residues. CDR3: CASSQSSRGKETQYF. CDR3 sequence (DNA): TGCGCTAGCAGTCAATCCTCTAGAGGGAAGGAGACCCAGTACTTC.

The genes are TRBV7-9 and TRBJ2-1, with 9 bases that match TRBD2. Losses at the gene ends were 7 bases for V and 2 bases for J; bases not matched to a gene: 3. Germline CDR1 and CDR2: SEHNR and FQNEAQ (reference sequence). This CDR3 has 14 residues. CDR3 region: CASKREDPYNEQFF. CDR3 nucleotides: TGTGCCAGCAAGCGGGAGGACCCCTACAATGAGCAGTTCTTC.

This clonotype was detected only once. DNA for the CDR3: TGCAGCGTTGATCTGGCGAACACCGGGGAGCTGTTTTTT. Its protein is CSVDLANTGELFF. The rearrangement joins TRBV29-1 to TRBJ2-2; D unclear. The CDR3 has 13 residues. Germline CDR1 is SQVTM and CDR2 is ANQGSEA. With 3 bases removed from V and 0 bases from J, the gap between germline ends came to 5 bases.

This clonotype was observed once. V usage is TRBV28 and J usage is TRBJ2-5; D might be TRBD2 (5 bases). This CDR3 is built from 14 residues. Germline loops: CDR1 MDHEN, CDR2 SYDVKM. V was pared by 1 base and J by 5 bases, with 11 bases between. The CDR3 nucleotides are TGTGCCAGCAGTTTATTCTCCAGGAGGGAGACCCAGTACTTC. Amino acid sequence: CASSLFSRRETQYF.

The chain is built from TRBV29-1 and TRBJ2-3; D is unresolved. CDR3 length equals 10 residues. Trimming left V 7 bases short and J 2 bases short, with 4 bases between. The germline CDR1 and CDR2 sequences are SQVTM and ANQGSEA. In nucleotides, the CDR3 is TGCAGCGGACACACAGATACGCAGTATTTT. This sequence encodes CSGHTDTQYF.

This chain connects TRBV19 to TRBJ2-3, with D possibly matching TRBD2 (6 bases). V was cut by 5 bases and J by 2 bases, with 14 bases left in between. There are 15 residues in the CDR3. Germline values: CDR1 LNHDA, CDR2 SQIVND (reference sequence). CDR3 nucleotide sequence: TGTGCCAGTAGTTCACGGCGGGGCGTCACAGATACGCAGTATTTT. Translating gives CASSSRRGVTDTQYF.

The CDR3 DNA is TGTGCCAGCAGTTACCCGGGACAGGGGCTCTACGAGCAGTACTTC. Translated: CASSYPGQGLYEQYF. V and J are TRBV7-8 and TRBJ2-7; 10 bases fit TRBD1. V trimming: 6 bases; J trimming: 3 bases; junction bases outside the gene matches: 8. This CDR3 is 15 amino acids long. Per the germline V gene, CDR1 is SGHVS and CDR2 is FQNEAQ. Together with reference TRBV7-8 and TRBJ2-7, the CDR3 gives the full variable domain: GAGVSQSPRYKVAKRGQDVALRCDPISGHVSLFWYQQALGQGPEFLTYFQNEAQLDKSGLPSDRFFAERPEGSVSTLKIQRTQQEDSAVYLCASSYPGQGLYEQYFGPGTRLTVT.

The chain has TRBV13 and TRBJ1-5; D remains ambiguous. The CDR3 loop spans 15 amino acids. V lost 5 bases and J lost 1, with 12 bases in between. Germline CDR1 and CDR2: PRHDT and FYEKMQ (reference sequence). The CDR3 DNA sequence: TGTGCCAGCAGCCTTGGGCGAGGAAGCAATCAGCCCCAGCATTTT. Translation gives CASSLGRGSNQPQHF.

The genes are TRBV6-5 and TRBJ2-5; D is unresolved. This CDR3 is 15 amino acids long. Germline-derived CDR1 and CDR2 are MNHEY and SVGAGI. Trimming stripped 4 bases from V and 5 bases from J, with 17 bases between. The CDR3 DNA reads TGTGCCAGCAGTTCCCTCCGGGCAAACGGGGAGACCCAGTACTTC. Translation: CASSSLRANGETQYF.

The rearrangement joins TRBV29-1 to TRBJ1-4; weak D call: TRBD1 (6 bases). CDR1 SQVTM and CDR2 ANQGSEA come from the germline V gene. The germline V and J ends were trimmed by 0 bases and 8 bases, with 16 bases remaining between them. The CDR3 spans 15 residues. This CDR3 reads CSVEDGGRGWEKLFF. The CDR3 DNA follows: TGCAGCGTTGAAGATGGTGGCAGGGGCTGGGAAAAACTGTTTTTT.